This entry is about one TCR beta chain. What it binds is not known. Sequencing was performed with immunoSEQ multiplex PCR; in TCRdb, only in-frame clones are kept and a portion is missing. The sample lists about 88,000 clones, 91% seen once, with about 0.38% in the top ten. These data belong to a study of graft-versus-host responses after intestinal transplantation. Turning to the study itself: Isolated intestinal, liver-intestinal, or multivisceral transplants had been given to the recipients. Uniformly, recipients were administered anti-thymocyte globulin induction with subsequent tacrolimus and steroids for around 3 years.

This CDR3 has 14 amino acids. CDR1 and CDR2 (germline): KGHSH, LQKENI. V dropped 2 bases and J dropped 4 bases, with 11 bases sitting between them. Findings and limits, study-wide: High graft-versus-host to host-versus-graft T cell clonal ratios marked allografts of patients with graft-donor macrochimerism. Ileal or blood samples showed some GvH clones first, and such clones were also found in recipient marrow.

The V gene is TRBV18, the J gene TRBJ2-5, with a possible D match to TRBD2 (5 bases). The sequence was collected from a human donor who was the organ donor for an intestinal transplant. The sample was unstimulated CD4+ T cells sorted from spleen or lymph node cells, taken before transplant. The CDR3 DNA reads TGTGCCAGCTCACCAGGGCTAGCCGGAGAGACCCAGTACTTC. Its translation is CASSPGLAGETQYF. The full variable domain, completed using reference TRBV18 and TRBJ2-5, is NAGVMQNPRHLVRRRGQEARLRCSPMKGHSHVYWYRQLPEEGLKFMVYLQKENIIDESGMPKERFSAEFPKEGPSILRIQQVVRGDSAAYFCASSPGLAGETQYFGPGTRLLVL.